The clone carrying this T cell receptor beta chain was seen many times. Antigen unknown. The germline V and J ends were trimmed by 3 bases and 8 bases, with 28 bases remaining between them. Germline CDR1 reads MNHEY; CDR2 reads SMNVEV (reference sequence). This CDR3 region has 18 residues. The data derive from a study of breast tumors, draining lymph nodes, adjacent tissues. The lymph nodes were axillary draining lymph nodes from breast cancer patients. Broader study findings: The data were judged consistent with most tumor T cells coming from lymph node and expanding in tumor. Luminal-like breast cancer showed significantly greater tumor-nontumor repertoire similarity than basal-like breast cancer did. Data only fit, rather than demonstrated, lymph node origin of most tumor T cells. Tumors had less TCR diversity than lymph nodes, more than nontumor tissue.

TCRdb passed the multiplex PCR reads through MiXCR, listing each CDR3 protein once. The data contain about 89,000 distinct CDR3 sequences, approximately 28% of them singletons. This receptor was taken from a female donor with breast cancer. Some clones in this sample may be carry-over from other donors' samples. What was sequenced was axillary lymph node tissue. This sequence joins TRBV27 and TRBJ1-2; the D gene is possibly TRBD1 (5 bases). The CDR3 sequence: CASSLGEGSWRDARGYTF. In DNA form, the CDR3 reads TGTGCCAGCAGTTTGGGCGAGGGGTCTTGGAGGGACGCTAGGGGCTACACCTTC.